The 5 T cell receptor beta chains given below trace back to one sample, sequenced in a study of cytomegalovirus exposure and HLA in healthy donors. Primers for the PCR totalled 60 Vbeta and 13 Jbeta. Assay: immunoSEQ multiplex PCR; the TCRdb copy retains only in-frame clones and omits some. This sample carries 190,000 or so clones, 75% to 90% of them seen once, and the ten largest clones take 1.6%. The sample taken for sequencing was PBMCs. The receptors come from a man aged 45 to 65 in good health and CMV-seronegative.

This chain uses TRBV10-2 with TRBJ1-5; 9 nucleotides match TRBD1. The length of the CDR3 is 18 residues. J was trimmed by 4 bases and V by 8 bases; bases with no gene match: 18. The germline V gene has CDR1 WSHSY and CDR2 SAAADI. CDR3 in amino acids: CASVFVGTRDRENQPQHF. DNA of the CDR3: TGCGCCAGCGTGTTTGTCGGTACCCGGGACAGGGAAAATCAGCCCCAGCATTTT.

V and J are TRBV30 and TRBJ1-2; 7 bases line up with TRBD1. Germline assignment: CDR1 GTSNPN and CDR2 SVGIG (reference sequence). V shed 0 bases, J shed 5 bases, and the junction held 3 bases outside the gene matches. This CDR3 is 13 amino acids long. The CDR3 loop is CAWSVGTVYGYTF. In DNA, the CDR3 is TGTGCCTGGAGTGTCGGGACAGTATATGGCTACACCTTC.

This rearrangement joins TRBV28 to TRBJ1-5; 8 bases are shared with TRBD1. This CDR3 has 18 amino acids. The junction had 13 bases not matched to a gene; V was cut back by 4 bases and J by 2 bases. The germline V gene encodes CDR1 MDHEN and CDR2 SYDVKM. The CDR3 region is CASSSGTGPWSGNQPQHF. DNA of the CDR3: TGTGCCAGCAGTTCGGGGACAGGCCCATGGTCTGGCAATCAGCCCCAGCATTTT.

This clone has only a few counts. V gene TRBV5-1 combines with J gene TRBJ1-2; D perhaps matches TRBD1 (6 bases). The CDR3 extends over 14 amino acids. Germline CDR1 is SGHRS and CDR2 is YFSETQ. V lost 0 bases to trimming and J lost 6 bases, with 12 bases between them. The CDR3 sequence: CASSLDRAWHGYTF. Here the CDR3 DNA reads TGCGCCAGCAGCTTGGACAGGGCATGGCATGGCTACACCTTC.

The chain uses TRBV2 and TRBJ2-3; 10 bases map to TRBD1. There are 15 residues in the CDR3. Germline V gene data show CDR1 as SNHLY and CDR2 as FYNNEI. V lost 7 bases to trimming and J lost 5 bases; unmatched junction nucleotides: 9. The CDR3 region is CASKTRQGAVDTQYF. CDR3 nucleotide sequence: TGTGCCAGCAAGACTAGACAGGGGGCCGTAGATACGCAGTATTTT.